This TCR beta chain was documented in a study of long-term antiretroviral therapy in people with HIV. Notes on the study in general: The data indicate that diversity increased after ART but remained below transplant donor controls. Adherence to ART, viral resistance and therapy changes lacked any data.

DNA was extracted from approximately 0.95-9.8 million thawed cryopreserved PBMC. A word on this clone: The antigen is undetermined.

Investigators performed immunoSEQ version v3.0 at survey level. Method: immunoSEQ multiplex PCR; TCRdb's copy keeps in-frame clones and lacks some. The profile shows 35,000 to 40,000 clones, roughly 76% of them singletons. The CDR3 is made up of 12 amino acids. The chain recombines TRBV21-1 with TRBJ1-3. TRBV21-1 is a recognized pseudogene. This clonotype was sampled from a man between 18 and 29 years old with HIV. Sample: unsorted PBMCs, taken 1.5 years after starting antiretroviral therapy. The CDR3 sequence: CASSKRRYTIYF. In DNA form, the CDR3 reads TGTGCCAGCAGCAAAAGACGATACACCATATATTTT.